This T cell receptor delta chain was identified during a study of Vδ1+ human thymocytes. After alphabeta T cell depletion, CD3+ Vdelta1+ Vdelta2- thymocytes were sorted. With 0 bases removed from V and 5 bases from J, the gap between germline ends came to 19 bases. This CDR3 region has 19 residues. Germline V gene data show CDR1 as GEAIGNYY and CDR2 as EKD. This clone was seen only a few times. Its antigen is still unknown. Sequences come from RNA converted to cDNA by reverse transcription. Multiplex PCR used pooled V-gene forward primers and a constant-region reverse primer to amplify CDR3s. TCRdb re-processed the multiplex PCR reads via CATT. The sample has roughly 55,000 delta-chain clones, about 15% seen once. Study-wide findings and caveats: TRG sequences recurred across donors, whereas TRD sequences stayed essentially private. In the thymus, TRG and TRD repertoires looked highly polyclonal with Gaussian CDR3 lengths. Bulk data may be misread because of unexpected Vdelta2 sequences. Thymic delta-chain repertoires held approximately 20% Vdelta2 sequences and few Vdelta3, despite high sort purity.

The rearrangement uses TRDV2 and TRDJ3; weak D call: TRDD3 (5 bases). The sequenced sample consisted of Vdelta1+ gamma-delta thymocytes from the thymus. Noted subset: FACS-sorted CD3+ TCRalphabeta- TCRVdelta1+ TCRVdelta2- thymocytes. This TCR came from a boy under three years old who had congenital heart surgery. The CDR3 coding sequence is TGTGCCTGTGACACCGGACTACTGGCGGAGGTAAGGGACACCCGACAGATGTTTTTC. This encodes CACDTGLLAEVRDTRQMFF.